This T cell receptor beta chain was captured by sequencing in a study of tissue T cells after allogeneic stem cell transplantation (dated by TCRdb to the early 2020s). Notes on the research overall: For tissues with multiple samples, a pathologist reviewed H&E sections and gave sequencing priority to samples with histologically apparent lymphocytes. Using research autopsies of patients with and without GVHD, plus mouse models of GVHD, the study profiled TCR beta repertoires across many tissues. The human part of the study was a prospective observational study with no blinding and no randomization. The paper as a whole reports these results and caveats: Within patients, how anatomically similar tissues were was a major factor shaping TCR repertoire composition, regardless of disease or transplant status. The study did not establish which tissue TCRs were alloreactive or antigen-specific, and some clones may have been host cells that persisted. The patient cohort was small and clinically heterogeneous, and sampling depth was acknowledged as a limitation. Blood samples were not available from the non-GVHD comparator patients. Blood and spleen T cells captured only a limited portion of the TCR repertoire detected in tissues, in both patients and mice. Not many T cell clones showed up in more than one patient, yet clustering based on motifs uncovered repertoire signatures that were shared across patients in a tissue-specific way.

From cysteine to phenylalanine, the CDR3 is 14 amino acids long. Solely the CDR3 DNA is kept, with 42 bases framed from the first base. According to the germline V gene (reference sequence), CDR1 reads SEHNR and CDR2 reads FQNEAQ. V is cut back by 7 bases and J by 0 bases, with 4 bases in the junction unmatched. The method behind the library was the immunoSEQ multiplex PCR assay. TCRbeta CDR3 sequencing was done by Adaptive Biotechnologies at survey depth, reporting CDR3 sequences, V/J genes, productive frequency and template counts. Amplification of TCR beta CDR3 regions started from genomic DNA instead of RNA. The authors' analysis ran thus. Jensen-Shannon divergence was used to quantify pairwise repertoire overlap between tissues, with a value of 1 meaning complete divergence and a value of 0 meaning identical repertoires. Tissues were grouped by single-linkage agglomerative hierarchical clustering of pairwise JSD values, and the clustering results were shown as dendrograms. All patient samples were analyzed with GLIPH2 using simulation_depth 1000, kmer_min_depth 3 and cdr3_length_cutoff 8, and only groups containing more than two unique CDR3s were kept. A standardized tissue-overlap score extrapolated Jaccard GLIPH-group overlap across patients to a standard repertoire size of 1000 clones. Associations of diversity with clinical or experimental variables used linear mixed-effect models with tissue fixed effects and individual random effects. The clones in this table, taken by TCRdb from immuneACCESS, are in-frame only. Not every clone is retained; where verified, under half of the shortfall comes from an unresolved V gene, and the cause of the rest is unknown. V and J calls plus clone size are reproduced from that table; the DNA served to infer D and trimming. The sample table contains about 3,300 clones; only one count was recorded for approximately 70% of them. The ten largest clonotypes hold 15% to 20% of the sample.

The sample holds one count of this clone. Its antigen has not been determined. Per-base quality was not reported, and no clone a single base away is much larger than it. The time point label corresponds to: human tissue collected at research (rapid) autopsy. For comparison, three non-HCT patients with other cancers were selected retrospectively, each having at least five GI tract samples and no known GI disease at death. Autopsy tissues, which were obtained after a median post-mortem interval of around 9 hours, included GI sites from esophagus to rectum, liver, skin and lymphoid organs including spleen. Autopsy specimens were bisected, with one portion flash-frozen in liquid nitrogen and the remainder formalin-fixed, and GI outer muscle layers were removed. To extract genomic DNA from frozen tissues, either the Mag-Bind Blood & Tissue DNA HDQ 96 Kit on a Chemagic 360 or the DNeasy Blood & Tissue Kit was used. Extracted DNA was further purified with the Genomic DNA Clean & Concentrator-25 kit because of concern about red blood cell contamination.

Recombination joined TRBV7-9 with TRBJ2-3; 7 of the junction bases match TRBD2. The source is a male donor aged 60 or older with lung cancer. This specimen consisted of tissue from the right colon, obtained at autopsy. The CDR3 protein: CASIPSGSTDTQYF. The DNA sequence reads TGTGCCAGCATTCCTAGCGGAAGCACAGATACGCAGTATTTT.